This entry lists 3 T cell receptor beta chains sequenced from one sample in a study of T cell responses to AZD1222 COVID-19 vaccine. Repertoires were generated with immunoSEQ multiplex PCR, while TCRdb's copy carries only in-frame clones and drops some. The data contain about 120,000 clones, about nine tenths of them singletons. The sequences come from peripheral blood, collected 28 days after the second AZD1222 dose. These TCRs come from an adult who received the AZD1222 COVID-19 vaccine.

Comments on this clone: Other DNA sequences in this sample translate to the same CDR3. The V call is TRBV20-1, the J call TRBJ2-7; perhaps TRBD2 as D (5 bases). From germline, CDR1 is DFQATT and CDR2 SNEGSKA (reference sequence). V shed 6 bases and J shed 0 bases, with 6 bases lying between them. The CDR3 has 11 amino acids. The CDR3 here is CSARDSYEQYF. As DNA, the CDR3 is TGCAGTGCCCGGGACTCCTACGAGCAGTACTTC.

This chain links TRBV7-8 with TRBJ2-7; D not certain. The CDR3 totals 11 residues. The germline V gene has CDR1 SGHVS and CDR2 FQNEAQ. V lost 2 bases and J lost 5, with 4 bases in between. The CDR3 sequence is CASSLWNEQYF. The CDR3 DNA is TGTGCCAGCAGCTTATGGAACGAGCAGTACTTC.

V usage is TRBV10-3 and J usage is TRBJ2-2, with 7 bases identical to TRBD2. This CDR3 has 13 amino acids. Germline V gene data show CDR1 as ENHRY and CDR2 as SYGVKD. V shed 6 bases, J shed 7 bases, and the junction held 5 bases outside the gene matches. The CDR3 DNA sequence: TGTGCCATCAGGGCCGGGGGGATCGGGGAGCTGTTTTTT. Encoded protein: CAIRAGGIGELFF.